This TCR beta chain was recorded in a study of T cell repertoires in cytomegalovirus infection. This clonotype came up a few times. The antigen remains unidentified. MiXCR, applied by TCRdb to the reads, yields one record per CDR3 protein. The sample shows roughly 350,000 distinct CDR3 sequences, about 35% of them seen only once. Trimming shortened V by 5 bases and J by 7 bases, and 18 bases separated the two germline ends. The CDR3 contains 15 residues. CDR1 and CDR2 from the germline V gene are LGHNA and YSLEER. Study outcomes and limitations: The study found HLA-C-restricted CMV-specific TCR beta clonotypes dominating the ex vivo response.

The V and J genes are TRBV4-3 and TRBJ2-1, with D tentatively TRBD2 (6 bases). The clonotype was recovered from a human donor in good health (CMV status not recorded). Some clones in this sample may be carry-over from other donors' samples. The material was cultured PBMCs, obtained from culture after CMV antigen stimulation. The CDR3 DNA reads TGCGCCAGCAGCACTTTCCCCGGTGGGGGGAATGAGCAGTTCTTC. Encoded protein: CASSTFPGGGNEQFF.